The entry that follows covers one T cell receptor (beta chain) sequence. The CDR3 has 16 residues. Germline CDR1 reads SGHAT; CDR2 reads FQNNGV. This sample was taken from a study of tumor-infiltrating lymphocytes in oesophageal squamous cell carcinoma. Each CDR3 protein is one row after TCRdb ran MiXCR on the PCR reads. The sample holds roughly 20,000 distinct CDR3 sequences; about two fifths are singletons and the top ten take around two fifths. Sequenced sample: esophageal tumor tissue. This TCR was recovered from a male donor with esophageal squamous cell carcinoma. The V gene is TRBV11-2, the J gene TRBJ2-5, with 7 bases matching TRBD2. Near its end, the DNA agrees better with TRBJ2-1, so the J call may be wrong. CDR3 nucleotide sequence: TGTGCCAGCAGCTTAGTAACCAGCGGGGCGTACGATGAGCAGTTCTTC. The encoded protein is CASSLVTSGAYDEQFF.